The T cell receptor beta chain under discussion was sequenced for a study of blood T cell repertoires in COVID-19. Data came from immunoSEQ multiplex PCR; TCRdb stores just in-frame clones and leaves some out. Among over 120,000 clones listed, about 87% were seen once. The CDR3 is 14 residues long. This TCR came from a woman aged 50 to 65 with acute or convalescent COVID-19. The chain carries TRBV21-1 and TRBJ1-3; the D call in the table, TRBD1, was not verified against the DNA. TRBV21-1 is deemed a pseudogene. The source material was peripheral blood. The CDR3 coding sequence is TGTGCCAGCAGCCACAGGGGCTCTGGAAACACCATATATTTT. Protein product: CASSHRGSGNTIYF.